These 8 T cell receptor beta chains share one sample of origin, sequenced in a study of blood T cell repertoires in COVID-19. The method was immunoSEQ multiplex PCR; TCRdb's version includes in-frame clones alone and lacks a portion of them. Of 200,000 to 250,000 clones in the sample, more than 75% were seen once. Material: PBMCs or T cells enriched from blood (not recorded which). The receptor set was obtained from a man aged 25 to 45 with acute COVID-19.

The chain joins TRBV10-3 to TRBJ1-2; 8 nucleotides align to TRBD1. V gave up 2 bases and J gave up 7 bases; unmatched junction bases: 6. The germline V gene encodes CDR1 ENHRY and CDR2 SYGVKD. The CDR3 sequence is 14 residues long. For the CDR3, the DNA is TGTGCCATCAGTGAGCAAGGACAGGGCGGTGGCTACACCTTC. Its translation: CAISEQGQGGGYTF.

The chain recombines TRBV10-1 with TRBJ2-5; D uncertain. V lost 6 bases, J lost 4 bases, and 9 bases lay in between. Germline V gene lookup returns CDR1 WNHNN and CDR2 SYGVQD (reference sequence). The length of the CDR3 is 12 residues. The CDR3 bases are TGCGCCAGCAGCGAAGGCGGAGAGACCCAGTACTTC. Protein sequence: CASSEGGETQYF.

The chain uses TRBV2 and TRBJ1-2; D perhaps matches TRBD1 (5 bases). V was trimmed by 1 base and J by 8 bases, leaving 14 bases between them. Germline V gene lookup returns CDR1 SNHLY and CDR2 FYNNEI. This CDR3 has 14 amino acids. Here the CDR3 DNA reads TGTGCCAGCAGTGAAGGGGTCAGGGTCGGGGGCTACACCTTC. Translation: CASSEGVRVGGYTF.

CDR3 coding DNA: TGTGCCAGCAGTGGTTTTCCTACAACTAATGAAAAACTGTTTTTT. This codes for CASSGFPTTNEKLFF. The chain recombines TRBV28 with TRBJ1-4; no definite D call. Germline lookup yields CDR1 MDHEN and CDR2 SYDVKM. The V gene lost 5 bases and the J gene lost 0 bases, with 10 bases spanning the gap. The CDR3 totals 15 residues.

The chain recombines TRBV6-5 with TRBJ1-5, with 11 positions matching TRBD1. This CDR3 has 13 amino acids. J gave up 6 bases and V 8 bases, and 3 bases lay outside the gene matches. CDR1 is MNHEY and CDR2 is SVGAGI in the germline V gene. This chain's CDR3 is CASAGQGVQPQHF. For the CDR3, the DNA is TGTGCCAGCGCGGGACAGGGGGTTCAGCCCCAGCATTTT.

The V gene is TRBV29-1, the J gene TRBJ1-4; no reliable D call. The CDR3 loop spans 14 amino acids. Looked up from germline, CDR1 is SQVTM and CDR2 is ANQGSEA. The ends were cut back, 0 bases at V and 4 bases at J, with 9 bases in the middle. The CDR3 sequence is CSVEEQEGNEKLFF. CDR3 nucleotide sequence: TGCAGCGTTGAAGAGCAGGAGGGTAATGAAAAACTGTTTTTT.

This clone was recorded a few times. The chain carries TRBV28 and TRBJ2-6; 9 bases are shared with TRBD2. This CDR3 is built from 15 residues. Germline values: CDR1 MDHEN, CDR2 SYDVKM. V lost 8 bases, J lost 1 base, and 3 bases stayed unmatched. As DNA, the CDR3 is TGTGCCAGCGCTAGCGGGGCTTCTGGGGCCAACGTCCTGACTTTC. It is translated as CASASGASGANVLTF.

The chain links TRBV6-2 or TRBV6-3 to TRBJ2-7; possible D gene TRBD2, 5 bases. Deletions cut 2 bases from V and 6 bases from J, with 14 bases between. Germline V gene lookup returns CDR1 MNHEY and CDR2 SVGEGT. This CDR3 comprises 14 residues. The CDR3 sequence is CASSYDYEFSEQYF. CDR3 in DNA: TGTGCCAGCAGTTACGACTATGAATTCTCCGAGCAGTACTTC.